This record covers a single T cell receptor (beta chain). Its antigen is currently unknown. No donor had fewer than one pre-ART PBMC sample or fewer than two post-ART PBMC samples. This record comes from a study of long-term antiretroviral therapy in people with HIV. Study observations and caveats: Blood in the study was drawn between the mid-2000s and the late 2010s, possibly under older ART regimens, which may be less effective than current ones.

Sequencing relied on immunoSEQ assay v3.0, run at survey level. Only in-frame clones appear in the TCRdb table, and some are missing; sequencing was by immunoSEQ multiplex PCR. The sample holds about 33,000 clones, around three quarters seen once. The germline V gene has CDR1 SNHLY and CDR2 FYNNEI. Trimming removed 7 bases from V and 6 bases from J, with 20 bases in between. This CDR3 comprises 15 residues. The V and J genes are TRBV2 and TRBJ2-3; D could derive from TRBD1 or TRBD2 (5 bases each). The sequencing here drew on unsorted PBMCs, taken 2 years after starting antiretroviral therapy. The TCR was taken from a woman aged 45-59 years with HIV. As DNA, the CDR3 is TGTGCCAGCATGAGGGGCAGAATAATTTTGGATACGCAGTATTTT. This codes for CASMRGRIILDTQYF.